A selection of T cell receptor beta chains follows, all from one sample in a study of T cell changes during pregnancy in multiple sclerosis. TCRdb's copy holds only in-frame clones and misses some; the assay was immunoSEQ multiplex PCR. The sample yields around 100,000 clones, approximately 90% seen once. Sequenced material: peripheral blood, taken in the second trimester of pregnancy. The receptors were gathered from a female donor in good health, enrolled as a control in a pregnancy study. The CDR3 runs from the conserved cysteine through the conserved F or W.

length,J,V,CDR3
13,TRBJ1-5,TRBV6-5,CASSFSGIAYQHF
16,TRBJ2-5,TRBV4-3,CASSHTGTGGAGTQYF
13,TRBJ2-7,TRBV7-7,CASSPRGSYEQYF
18,TRBJ1-2,TRBV18,CASSPLDREPPSNYGYTF
13,TRBJ1-4,TRBV29-1,CSVQTELGEKLFF
14,TRBJ1-6,TRBV18,CASSPADYNSPLHF
13,TRBJ2-5,TRBV19,CASSSQNTETQYF
18,TRBJ1-3,TRBV9,CASTDPSQGRGIGNTIYF
15,TRBJ2-2,TRBV9,CASSASGIITGELFF
15,TRBJ2-5,TRBV10-3,CAIKPTGDTQETQYF
13,TRBJ1-4,TRBV18,CASSPATNEKLFF
16,TRBJ1-1,TRBV29-1,CSLHTTGLGGNTEAFF
14,TRBJ1-1,TRBV11-2,CASSSTGRSTEAFF
16,TRBJ1-6,TRBV4-2,CASSPRHGTDNSPLHF
13,TRBJ1-5,TRBV10-2,CASSIQAGQPQHF
15,TRBJ1-2,TRBV18,CASSPSGTGSYGYTF
13,TRBJ1-5,TRBV19,CASSSSVDQPQHF
14,TRBJ2-5,TRBV7-2,CASSMGQGAETQYF
19,TRBJ2-6,TRBV5-1,CASSSGQGLYPSGANVLTF
14,TRBJ1-1,TRBV6-5,CASSSTGSTTEAFF
16,TRBJ1-6,TRBV27,CASSPTRGKYNSPLHF
14,TRBJ2-7,TRBV28,CASSSNGASYEQYF
15,TRBJ2-1,TRBV6-4,CASSDSVAGPRPQFF
14,TRBJ1-1,TRBV5-1,CASSYYRGRAEAFF
16,TRBJ2-2,TRBV6-5,CASSSFAGVSTGELFF
14,TRBJ1-2,TRBV30,CAWSLRGPNYGYTF
14,TRBJ2-7,TRBV18,CASSSDRGLYEQYF
14,TRBJ1-2,TRBV7-2,CASTRTGGNYGYTF
16,TRBJ1-6,TRBV25-1,CASSADRGPYNSPLHF
13,TRBJ2-7,TRBV11-2,CASSPQGSYEQYF
14,TRBJ1-2,TRBV10-3,CAITHSGGDLGYTF
14,TRBJ1-5,TRBV6-5,CASSYGPKDQPQHF
14,TRBJ2-7,TRBV28,CASSWSVVGYEQYF
14,TRBJ1-1,TRBV10-3,CAISSITGNTEAFF
14,TRBJ1-5,TRBV7-2,CASSQTTGSQPQHF
14,TRBJ1-1,TRBV9,CASSQAGSPTEAFF
17,TRBJ2-5,TRBV11-3,CASSLDPGLAGEETQYF
15,TRBJ2-1,TRBV4-3,CASSQEGQGYNEQFF
12,TRBJ1-2,TRBV19,CASTDRAEGYTF
18,TRBJ2-1,TRBV11-3,CASSPGAGFTNKYGEQFF
14,TRBJ2-7,TRBV18,CASSLGQGGPEQYF
13,TRBJ2-7,TRBV19,CASSIGRENEQYF
14,TRBJ1-3,TRBV10-3,CAISGQGSGNTIYF
17,TRBJ2-7,TRBV7-2,CASSLASGGFSSYEQYF
15,TRBJ1-1,TRBV5-1,CASSIWDRGVTEAFF
14,TRBJ1-2,TRBV6-4,CASSDSTEGGGYTF
17,TRBJ2-4,TRBV28,CASSLDRGRYAKNIQYF
14,TRBJ2-7,TRBV7-9,CASSLRTGSYEQYF
13,TRBJ1-5,TRBV19,CASSRQGGQPQHF